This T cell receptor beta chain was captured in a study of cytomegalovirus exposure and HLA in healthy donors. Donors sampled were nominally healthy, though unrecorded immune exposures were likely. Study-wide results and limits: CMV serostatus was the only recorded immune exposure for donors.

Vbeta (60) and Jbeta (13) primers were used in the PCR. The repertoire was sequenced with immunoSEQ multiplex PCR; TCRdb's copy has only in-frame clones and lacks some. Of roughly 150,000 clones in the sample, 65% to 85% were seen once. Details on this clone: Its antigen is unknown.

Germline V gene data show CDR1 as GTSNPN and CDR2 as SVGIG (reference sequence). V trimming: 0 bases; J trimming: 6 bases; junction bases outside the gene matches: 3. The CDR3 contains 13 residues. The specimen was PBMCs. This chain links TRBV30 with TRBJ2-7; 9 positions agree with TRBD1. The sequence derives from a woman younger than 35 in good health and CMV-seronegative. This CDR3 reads CAWSVGQGFEQYF. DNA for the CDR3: TGTGCCTGGAGTGTGGGACAGGGATTCGAGCAGTACTTC.